The 26 T cell receptor beta chains reported below all come from one sample, sequenced in a study of blood T cells in healthy people across ages. Primed by a sample-barcoded 5' primer and a J-beta primer mix, a second PCR proceeded for about 6 to 11 cycles. TCRdb called the 5' RACE reads again in MiXCR, with one record for every CDR3 protein. Found here are around 1.5 million distinct CDR3 sequences, around 59% of them singletons; the top ten hold roughly 7%. The sample comprised blood. The origin of the receptors is a man in his late teens or twenties in good health.

The gene calls are TRBV2 and TRBJ1-5; no clear D. CDR1 and CDR2 (germline): SNHLY, FYNNEI. Deletions cut 3 bases from V and 0 bases from J, with 9 bases between. CDR3 length: 15 amino acids. In DNA form, the CDR3 reads TGTGCCAGCAGTGAGGAGAGTAATAGCAATCAGCCCCAGCATTTT. Translating gives CASSEESNSNQPQHF.

The rearrangement uses TRBV5-1 and TRBJ2-7; 9 bases are shared with TRBD1. Germline CDR1 SGHRS, CDR2 YFSETQ. This CDR3 comprises 16 residues. V shed 2 bases, J shed 5 bases, and the junction held 11 bases outside the gene matches. Written as DNA, the CDR3 is TGCGCCAGCAGCTTCCGTGGCCGGGACAGGGAAGACGAGCAGTACTTC. Its protein is CASSFRGRDREDEQYF.

The chain links TRBV6-5 to TRBJ1-4, with 8 bases identical to TRBD1. Germline CDR1 MNHEY, CDR2 SVGAGI. CDR3 length: 16 amino acids. J was trimmed by 8 bases and V by 5 bases; bases with no gene match: 13. The CDR3 here is CASSPRAGGGREKLFF. CDR3 nucleotides: TGTGCCAGCAGTCCACGGGCAGGGGGCGGAAGAGAAAAACTGTTTTTT.

This sequence joins TRBV25-1 and TRBJ2-5; the D is unclear. V dropped 2 bases and J dropped 4 bases, with 5 bases sitting between them. Germline CDR1 is MGHDK and CDR2 is SYGVNS. The CDR3 is 12 residues long. The CDR3 sequence is CASSEKTETQYF. CDR3 nucleotides: TGTGCCAGCAGTGAAAAGACAGAGACCCAGTACTTC.

This clonotype was detected many times. This chain links TRBV20-1 with TRBJ2-3, with a tentative D call TRBD1 (5 bases). Germline lookup yields CDR1 DFQATT and CDR2 SNEGSKA (reference sequence). The ends were cut back, 3 bases at V and 6 bases at J, with 16 bases in the middle. This CDR3 is 14 amino acids long. The CDR3 protein is CSASGAGPGDTQYF. The CDR3 nucleotides read TGCAGTGCTAGTGGGGCAGGGCCAGGGGATACGCAGTATTTT.

V is TRBV29-1 and J is TRBJ2-1; D remains ambiguous. With 6 bases removed from V and 2 bases from J, the gap between germline ends came to 14 bases. Germline loops: CDR1 SQVTM, CDR2 ANQGSEA. This CDR3 contains 14 residues. Written as DNA, the CDR3 is TGCAGCGTATTAGACGGTCTAGCCTACAATGAGCAGTTCTTC. It is translated as CSVLDGLAYNEQFF.

This clonotype turned up a few times. The chain combines TRBV4-3 with TRBJ1-5; D might be TRBD1 (6 bases). Trimming stripped 0 bases from V and 4 bases from J, with 16 bases between. This CDR3 has 17 amino acids. The germline CDR1 and CDR2 sequences are LGHNA and YSLEER. The CDR3, as DNA: TGCGCCAGCAGCCAAGAATTTGGGAGAGGGGGAAATCAGCCCCAGCATTTT. This sequence encodes CASSQEFGRGGNQPQHF.

This chain connects TRBV20-1 to TRBJ2-1, with D tentatively TRBD1 (5 bases). Germline V gives CDR1 DFQATT, CDR2 SNEGSKA (reference sequence). The CDR3 contains 14 residues. Trimming left V 6 bases short and J 4 bases short, with 16 bases between. CDR3 coding DNA: TGCAGTGCCGCGGACATGGGGTTTTACAATGAGCAGTTCTTC. Amino acids: CSAADMGFYNEQFF.

This clonotype showed up just a few times. The chain recombines TRBV20-1 with TRBJ2-3, with D possibly being TRBD2 (5 bases). The CDR3 has 14 amino acids. Per germline, CDR1 DFQATT and CDR2 SNEGSKA (reference sequence). Trimming cost V 6 bases and J 0 bases, with 13 bases left between them. The DNA for the CDR3 is TGCAGTGCCTTCTACGGGGAAAGCACAGATACGCAGTATTTT. Protein product: CSAFYGESTDTQYF.

This chain joins TRBV10-3 and TRBJ2-2; tentatively, D is TRBD2 (5 bases). Trimming stripped 6 bases from V and 3 bases from J, with 8 bases between. The length of the CDR3 is 13 residues. CDR1 and CDR2 from the germline V gene are ENHRY and SYGVKD. CDR3 sequence (DNA): TGTGCCATCAGGCTAGCAGACACCGGGGAGCTGTTTTTT. Its translation is CAIRLADTGELFF.

The chain couples TRBV12-3 or TRBV12-4 to TRBJ2-4; no reliable D call. The CDR3 is 16 residues long. Trimming left V 1 base short and J 7 bases short, with 17 bases between. In DNA, the CDR3 is TGTGCCAGCAGTTTAGATGGACCGCCCAATCGTAACATTCAGTACTTC. Encoded protein: CASSLDGPPNRNIQYF.

V is TRBV4-2 and J is TRBJ2-1, with a possible D match to TRBD1 (6 bases). CDR3 length equals 14 residues. V lost 1 base and J 6 bases, leaving 10 bases between the germline ends. Germline lookup yields CDR1 LGHNA and CDR2 YNFKEQ. This chain's CDR3 is CASSQAGTINEQFF. Here the CDR3 DNA reads TGTGCCAGCAGCCAAGCTGGGACAATCAATGAGCAGTTCTTC.

This chain's CDR3 is CASRLTGLSGNTIYF. CDR3 nucleotide sequence: TGTGCCAGCCGACTGACAGGACTATCTGGAAACACCATATATTTT. The chain uses TRBV7-2 and TRBJ1-3, with D perhaps TRBD1 (6 bases). The CDR3 extends over 15 amino acids. The germline CDR1 and CDR2 sequences are SGHTA and FQGNSA. Trimming pared 8 bases from V and 1 base from J, leaving 15 bases between.

The J gene is TRBJ2-4, the V gene TRBV27; TRBD2 matches at 10 bases. J lost 13 bases, V lost 6 bases, and 12 bases had no gene match. The CDR3 loop spans 14 amino acids. The germline gives CDR1 MNHEY, CDR2 SMNVEV (reference sequence). CDR3 in DNA: TGTGCCAGCAGGGCACTAGCGGGATACTACGGGCAGTACTTC. It encodes CASRALAGYYGQYF.

About this clonotype itself: One end of the junction is discordant with germline, which a read error may explain. The chain combines TRBV27 with TRBJ2-1; no clear D gene. Germline V lookup: CDR1 MNHEY, CDR2 SMNVEV (reference sequence). The CDR3 is 15 amino acids. The CDR3 DNA follows: TGTGCTAGCAGTTTATCCGATCGACCTCTAGATGAGCAGTTCTTC. Amino acids: CASSLSDRPLDEQFF.

This clonotype was observed a few times. Here the CDR3 DNA reads TGTGCCAGCAGCCACGAACGGGGCTTCTCTGGCTACACCTTC. Translation: CASSHERGFSGYTF. The V gene is TRBV4-2, the J gene TRBJ1-2, with TRBD1 as a possible D gene (5 bases). Per the germline V gene, CDR1 is LGHNA and CDR2 is YNFKEQ. V lost 3 bases, J lost 7 bases, and 15 bases lay in between. This CDR3 comprises 14 residues.

This chain joins TRBV20-1 and TRBJ2-1; D gene ambiguous. Germline V gene sequence: CDR1 DFQATT, CDR2 SNEGSKA (reference sequence). Trimming stripped 3 bases from V and 8 bases from J, with 14 bases between. The CDR3 length is 13 residues. In nucleotides, the CDR3 is TGCAGTGCTAGTATACCACTTCGGGATGAGCAGTTCTTC. Protein: CSASIPLRDEQFF.

The V call is TRBV15, the J call TRBJ1-1, with D tentatively TRBD1 (5 bases). Trimming removed 0 bases at V and 1 base at J, with 12 bases between. CDR1 LNHNV and CDR2 YYDKDF come from the germline V gene (reference sequence). The CDR3 length is 16 residues. This CDR3 reads CATSRDLGEANTEAFF. The CDR3 nucleotides read TGTGCCACCAGCAGAGATTTGGGGGAGGCGAACACTGAAGCTTTCTTT. Full variable domain (outside the CDR3, taken from reference TRBV15 and TRBJ1-1): DAMVIQNPRYQVTQFGKPVTLSCSQTLNHNVMYWYQQKSSQAPKLLFHYYDKDFNNEADTPDNFQSRRPNTSFCFLDIRSPGLGDTAMYLCATSRDLGEANTEAFFGQGTRLTVV.

The V gene is TRBV7-2, the J gene TRBJ2-3; D remains unclear. This CDR3 has 15 amino acids. The V end lost 1 base, the J end lost 1 base, and 9 bases lay between the germline ends. The V gene's germline CDR1 is SGHTA and CDR2 FQGNSA. The DNA for the CDR3 is TGTGCCAGCAGCTTAGTGGGCTCTCGCACAGATACGCAGTATTTT. Its protein product is CASSLVGSRTDTQYF.

This rearrangement joins TRBV5-1 to TRBJ1-6; D gene ambiguous. Looked up from germline, CDR1 is SGHRS and CDR2 is YFSETQ. V lost 0 bases and J 8 bases, leaving 6 bases between the germline ends. CDR3 length: 13 amino acids. CDR3 nucleotides: TGCGCCAGCAGCTTGGTAGTGGATTCACCCCTCCACTTT. Its protein product is CASSLVVDSPLHF.

This clonotype was detected a few times. This chain connects TRBV4-1 to TRBJ1-1, with TRBD1 as a possible D gene (5 bases). This CDR3 is 15 amino acids long. V lost 1 base and J lost 4, with 13 bases in between. Germline V gives CDR1 MGHRA, CDR2 YSYEKL. The CDR3 protein is CASSQVGQGGTEAFF. Here the CDR3 DNA reads TGCGCCAGCAGCCAAGTAGGGCAGGGTGGCACTGAAGCTTTCTTT.

The V gene is TRBV15, the J gene TRBJ2-5, with unresolved D. Germline V gene lookup returns CDR1 LNHNV and CDR2 YYDKDF (reference sequence). This CDR3 has 15 residues. Trimming shortened V by 0 bases and J by 6 bases, and 14 bases separated the two germline ends. CDR3 residues: CATSRDRTVSKTQYF. The CDR3 bases are TGTGCCACCAGCAGAGATAGGACCGTGTCAAAGACCCAGTACTTC.

The chain uses TRBV28 and TRBJ2-1, with 15 bases identical to TRBD2. The CDR3 contains 15 residues. CDR1 and CDR2 from the germline V gene are MDHEN and SYDVKM. The V and J ends lost 2 bases and 8 bases, in that order; junction bases with no gene match: 1. This CDR3 reads CASSLRTSGGDEQFF. DNA for the CDR3: TGTGCCAGCAGTTTAAGGACTAGCGGGGGGGATGAGCAGTTCTTC. The whole variable domain, remainder taken from reference TRBV28 and TRBJ2-1, is DVKVTQSSRYLVKRTGEKVFLECVQDMDHENMFWYRQDPGLGLRLIYFSYDVKMKEKGDIPEGYSVSREKKERFSLILESASTNQTSMYLCASSLRTSGGDEQFFGPGTRLTVL.

The rearrangement joins TRBV7-9 to TRBJ1-2, with D unclear. This CDR3 has 15 amino acids. Germline assignment: CDR1 SEHNR and CDR2 FQNEAQ (reference sequence). The V gene lost 1 base and the J gene lost 8 bases, with 17 bases spanning the gap. CDR3 amino acids: CASSLDVEGRSGYTF. The DNA of the CDR3 is TGTGCCAGCAGCTTAGATGTGGAGGGAAGATCCGGCTACACCTTC. Complete variable domain (other parts from reference TRBV7-9 and TRBJ1-2): DTGVSQNPRHKITKRGQNVTFRCDPISEHNRLYWYRQTLGQGPEFLTYFQNEAQLEKSRLLSDRFSAERPKGSFSTLEIQRTEQGDSAMYLCASSLDVEGRSGYTFGSGTRLTVV.

Notes on this clonotype: The junction departs from germline at one end; a sequencing error may be responsible. The chain combines TRBV3-1 with TRBJ1-2, with a tentative D call TRBD1 (5 bases). This CDR3 is 13 amino acids long. Per germline, CDR1 LGHDT and CDR2 YNNKEL (reference sequence). The CDR3 is CASSYFEGNGYTF. The DNA for the CDR3 is TGTGCCAGCAGCTATTTTGAGGGGAATGGCTACACTTTC.

This clonotype was seen a handful of times. CDR3 in amino acids: CSAPQGVGSYGYTF. The DNA for the CDR3 is TGCAGTGCTCCTCAGGGGGTGGGCTCCTATGGCTACACCTTC. The gene calls are TRBV20-1 and TRBJ1-2; TRBD1 aligns across 7 bases. The germline CDR1 and CDR2 sequences are DFQATT and SNEGSKA (reference sequence). Trimming removed 5 bases from V and 4 bases from J; junction bases left unmatched: 10. CDR3 length: 14 amino acids.